Listed here are 20 T cell receptor beta chains from one sample, sequenced in a study of cytomegalovirus exposure and HLA in healthy donors. The PCR contained 60 Vbeta and 13 Jbeta primers. Libraries were prepared by immunoSEQ multiplex PCR; TCRdb keeps only in-frame clonotypes and omits some of them. The sample records 100,000 or so clones, about three quarters being singletons. Sequencing used PBMCs. The receptors were gathered from a male donor in good health and CMV-seronegative.

The CDR3 DNA sequence: TGCGCCAGCAGCTCGGGACAGGGGAGAGATACGCAGTATTTT. Translating it yields CASSSGQGRDTQYF. This chain joins TRBV5-1 and TRBJ2-3, with 10 bases that match TRBD1. Trimming took 3 bases from V and 5 from J; bases not matched to a gene: 3. This CDR3 has 14 residues. CDR1 and CDR2 from the germline V gene are SGHRS and YFSETQ.

The table lists this clone with a few counts. The chain combines TRBV7-3 with TRBJ1-1, with TRBD1 matching 9 bases. J was trimmed by 5 bases and V by 2 bases; bases with no gene match: 6. Germline V lookup: CDR1 SGHTA, CDR2 FQGTGA. This CDR3 has 15 residues. The CDR3 sequence: CASSLQGTGRTEAFF. The CDR3 DNA follows: TGTGCCAGCAGCTTACAAGGGACAGGGAGAACTGAAGCTTTCTTT.

The chain has TRBV30 and TRBJ2-7; 16 bases line up with TRBD2. Germline V gene data show CDR1 as GTSNPN and CDR2 as SVGIG (reference sequence). The ends lost 4 bases at V and 0 bases at J; junction bases unmatched: 3. This CDR3 has 16 residues. The CDR3, as DNA: TGTGCCTGGACAGGGACTAGCGGGAGGGCCTCCTACGAGCAGTACTTC. Amino acid sequence: CAWTGTSGRASYEQYF. The full variable domain, completed using reference TRBV30 and TRBJ2-7, is SQTIHQWPATLVQPVGSPLSLECTVEGTSNPNLYWYRQAAGRGLQLLFYSVGIGQISSEVPQNLSASRPQDRQFILSSKKLLLSDSGFYLCAWTGTSGRASYEQYFGPGTRLTVT.

V and J are TRBV15 and TRBJ1-2; 10 bases match TRBD1. Germline loops: CDR1 LNHNV, CDR2 YYDKDF (reference sequence). The CDR3 totals 15 residues. The ends lost 3 bases at V and 2 bases at J; junction bases unmatched: 3. The CDR3 loop is CATSRDRGSNYGYTF. In nucleotides, the CDR3 is TGTGCCACCAGCAGGGACAGGGGGTCGAACTATGGCTACACCTTC.

This clone was recorded a few times. The V gene is TRBV5-5, the J gene TRBJ2-1; 13 positions agree with TRBD2. J was trimmed by 9 bases and V by 2 bases; bases with no gene match: 17. The CDR3 extends over 19 amino acids. Germline CDR1 reads SGHKS; CDR2 reads YYEKEE (reference sequence). CDR3 coding DNA: TGTGCCAGCAGCTTCAGGCCGACGACCGGGACTAGCGGGGAACGTGAGCAGTTCTTC. The encoded protein is CASSFRPTTGTSGEREQFF.

The chain couples TRBV19 to TRBJ2-7; D remains ambiguous. Looked up from germline, CDR1 is LNHDA and CDR2 is SQIVND (reference sequence). There are 13 residues in the CDR3. The CDR3 sequence is CAEGDDHPYEQYF. Written as DNA, the CDR3 is TGTGCAGAAGGAGACGATCACCCCTACGAGCAGTACTTC.

The V and J genes are TRBV19 and TRBJ2-4, with no clear D. Germline V lookup: CDR1 LNHDA, CDR2 SQIVND (reference sequence). The CDR3 sequence is 13 residues long. The V and J ends lost 5 bases and 2 bases respectively, with 7 bases between them. CDR3 nucleotides: TGTGCCAGTAGTCCTCCCCCCAAAAACATTCAGTACTTC. Protein: CASSPPPKNIQYF.

The V call is TRBV7-8, the J call TRBJ2-7; D is perhaps TRBD1 (6 bases). The V gene's germline CDR1 is SGHVS and CDR2 FQNEAQ. The CDR3 loop spans 15 amino acids. The V end was cut by 5 bases, the J end by 2 bases, with 16 bases between. CDR3 nucleotides: TGTGCCAGCAGCCGAACCGGGACATTGGCCTACGAGCAGTACTTC. It yields the protein CASSRTGTLAYEQYF.

The rearrangement joins TRBV29-1 to TRBJ1-3; TRBD1 matches at 7 bases. Losses at the gene ends were 6 bases for V and 4 bases for J; bases not matched to a gene: 6. The CDR3 covers 13 residues. Germline V gives CDR1 SQVTM, CDR2 ANQGSEA. In DNA form, the CDR3 reads TGCAGCGTCTCGCAGGGGGTGGGAAACACCATATATTTT. Protein sequence: CSVSQGVGNTIYF. Together with reference TRBV29-1 and TRBJ1-3, the CDR3 gives the full variable domain: SAVISQKPSRDICQRGTSLTIQCQVDSQVTMMFWYRQQPGQSLTLIATANQGSEATYESGFVIDKFPISRPNLTFSTLTVSNMSPEDSSIYLCSVSQGVGNTIYFGEGSWLTVV.

The V call is TRBV9, the J call TRBJ1-1; a weak D match, TRBD1 (5 bases). The CDR3 sequence is 12 residues long. In germline, CDR1 is SGDLS, CDR2 YYNGEE. With 4 bases removed from V and 1 base from J, the gap between germline ends came to 5 bases. CDR3 protein: CASSTGNTEAFF. The CDR3 DNA is TGTGCCAGCAGCACAGGGAACACTGAAGCTTTCTTT.

This chain joins TRBV7-9 and TRBJ2-1; 8 bases fit TRBD2. The CDR3 has 12 residues. V lost 11 bases, J lost 8 bases, and 8 bases stayed unmatched. In germline, CDR1 is SEHNR, CDR2 FQNEAQ (reference sequence). The chain's CDR3 is CAATGGLDEQFF. CDR3 coding DNA: TGTGCCGCCACGGGGGGGCTCGATGAGCAGTTCTTC.

V usage is TRBV6-4 and J usage is TRBJ2-3, with 9 bases lining up with TRBD2. V dropped 2 bases and J dropped 0; count of bases not matched to a gene: 6. This CDR3 region has 17 residues. Germline values: CDR1 MRHNA, CDR2 SNTAGT. The CDR3: CASSDTIAGASTDTQYF. The CDR3 nucleotides are TGTGCCAGCAGTGACACCATAGCGGGGGCTAGCACAGATACGCAGTATTTT.

There are a few counts of this clone. The DNA for the CDR3 is TGCGCCAGCAGCTTCCAAAACACCGGGGAGCTGTTTTTT. Its protein product is CASSFQNTGELFF. This chain links TRBV5-1 with TRBJ2-2; D not resolved. Germline V gives CDR1 SGHRS, CDR2 YFSETQ. Trimming cost V 2 bases and J 2 bases, with 4 bases left between them. The CDR3 is 13 amino acids.

The chain recombines TRBV4-1 with TRBJ1-3; D gene ambiguous. With 0 bases removed from V and 0 bases from J, the gap between germline ends came to 9 bases. CDR3 size: 16 residues. Germline V gives CDR1 MGHRA, CDR2 YSYEKL. The CDR3 DNA reads as TGCGCCAGCAGCCAAGACTCGAGTCTCTCTGGAAACACCATATATTTT. It is translated as CASSQDSSLSGNTIYF.

J is TRBJ1-1 and V is TRBV30; 10 bases match TRBD1. The CDR3 consists of 12 residues. CDR1 and CDR2 (germline): GTSNPN, SVGIG (reference sequence). J gave up 11 bases and V 2 bases, and 5 bases lay outside the gene matches. CDR3: CAWSLGQGHAFF. The CDR3 DNA is TGTGCCTGGAGTCTGGGACAGGGGCACGCTTTCTTT.

This clone came up a few times. The chain carries TRBV4-2 and TRBJ2-6; a possible D gene is TRBD2 (6 bases). V was trimmed by 1 base and J by 2 bases, leaving 9 bases between them. The germline gives CDR1 LGHNA, CDR2 YNFKEQ. This CDR3 region has 16 residues. The DNA for the CDR3 is TGTGCCAGCAGCCAAGGAGGGAGGACTGGGGCCAACGTCCTGACTTTC. Protein: CASSQGGRTGANVLTF.

V and J are TRBV28 and TRBJ2-1; D possibly corresponds to TRBD2 (6 bases). V lost 8 bases and J 8 bases, leaving 10 bases between the germline ends. This CDR3 is 11 amino acids long. Germline CDR1 reads MDHEN; CDR2 reads SYDVKM. Here the CDR3 reads CASRRVDEQFF. CDR3 in DNA: TGTGCCAGCCGGAGGGTGGATGAGCAGTTCTTC.

The chain recombines TRBV2 with TRBJ2-3; D possibly corresponds to TRBD2 (7 bases). The CDR3 consists of 16 residues. Looked up from germline, CDR1 is SNHLY and CDR2 is FYNNEI. Trimming removed 9 bases at V and 3 bases at J, with 22 bases between. CDR3 residues: CARPTGAGERTDTQYF. DNA for the CDR3: TGTGCCAGACCCACGGGGGCGGGAGAGAGGACAGATACGCAGTATTTT.

The rearrangement links TRBV6-4 to TRBJ2-2; D possibly corresponds to TRBD1 (5 bases). Trimming cost V 4 bases and J 1 base, with 7 bases left between them. Per germline, CDR1 MRHNA and CDR2 SNTAGT. The CDR3 contains 14 residues. Here the CDR3 DNA reads TGTGCCAGCAGTGTACAGGTGAACACCGGGGAGCTGTTTTTT. Translated, it gives CASSVQVNTGELFF.

V gene TRBV27 combines with J gene TRBJ2-5; 8 bases are a match to TRBD2. V lost 7 bases to trimming and J lost 3 bases; unmatched junction nucleotides: 13. Germline values: CDR1 MNHEY, CDR2 SMNVEV (reference sequence). The CDR3 is 16 amino acids. This CDR3 reads CASTPLTPLAEETQYF. CDR3 nucleotide sequence: TGTGCCAGCACCCCTCTCACCCCACTAGCGGAAGAGACCCAGTACTTC.